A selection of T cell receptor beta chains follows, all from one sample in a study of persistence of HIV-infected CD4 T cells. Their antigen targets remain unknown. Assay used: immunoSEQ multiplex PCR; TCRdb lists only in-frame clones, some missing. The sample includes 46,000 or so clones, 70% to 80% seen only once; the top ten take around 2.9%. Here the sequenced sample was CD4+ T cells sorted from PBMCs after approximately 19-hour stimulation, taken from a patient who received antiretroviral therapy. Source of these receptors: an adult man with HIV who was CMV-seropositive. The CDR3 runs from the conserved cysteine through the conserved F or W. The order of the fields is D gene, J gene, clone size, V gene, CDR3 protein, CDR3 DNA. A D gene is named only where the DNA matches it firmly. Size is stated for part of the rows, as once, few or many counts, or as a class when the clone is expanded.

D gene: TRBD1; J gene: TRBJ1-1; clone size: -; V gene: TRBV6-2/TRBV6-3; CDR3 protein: CASSTGTAAFF; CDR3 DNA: TGTGCCAGCAGTACCGGGACAGCAGCTTTCTTT
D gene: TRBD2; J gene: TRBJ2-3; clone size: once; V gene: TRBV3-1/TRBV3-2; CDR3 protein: CASSQGLAGGYTDTQYF; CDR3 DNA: TGTGCCAGCAGCCAAGGACTAGCGGGGGGGTACACAGATACGCAGTATTTT
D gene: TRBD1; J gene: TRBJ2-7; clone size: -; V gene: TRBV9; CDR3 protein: CASSVEDRFNGHEQYF; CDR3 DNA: TGTGCCAGCAGCGTAGAGGACAGGTTCAACGGTCACGAGCAGTACTTC
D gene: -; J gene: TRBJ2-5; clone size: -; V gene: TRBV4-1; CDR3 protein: CASSLKDRGETQYF; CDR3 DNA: TGCGCCAGCAGTCTTAAGGACAGAGGAGAGACCCAGTACTTC
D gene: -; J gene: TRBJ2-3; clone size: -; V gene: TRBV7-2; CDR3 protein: CASSLAEITDTQYF; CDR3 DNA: TGTGCCAGCAGCTTGGCCGAGATCACAGATACGCAGTATTTT
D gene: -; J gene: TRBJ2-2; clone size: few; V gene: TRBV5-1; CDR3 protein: CASSSRWGTGELFF; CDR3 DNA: TGCGCCAGCAGCTCCCGTTGGGGCACCGGGGAGCTGTTTTTT
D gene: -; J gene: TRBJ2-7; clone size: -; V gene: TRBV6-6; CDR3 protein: CASSGNSYEQYF; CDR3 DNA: TGTGCCAGCTCGGGCAACTCCTACGAGCAGTACTTC
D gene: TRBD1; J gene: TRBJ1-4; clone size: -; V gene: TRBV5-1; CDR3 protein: CASSRRDSNEKLFF; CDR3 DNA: TGCGCCAGCAGCCGAAGGGACAGTAATGAAAAACTGTTTTTT
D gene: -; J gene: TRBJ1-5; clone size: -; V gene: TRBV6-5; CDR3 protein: CASIDSGSNQPQHF; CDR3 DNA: TGTGCCAGCATAGATTCAGGGAGCAATCAGCCCCAGCATTTT
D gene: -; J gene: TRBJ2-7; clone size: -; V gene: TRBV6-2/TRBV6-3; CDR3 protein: CASSYSWYEQYF; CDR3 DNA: TGTGCCAGCAGTTACTCGTGGTACGAGCAGTACTTC
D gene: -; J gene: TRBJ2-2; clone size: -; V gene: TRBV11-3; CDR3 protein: CASSLNTGELFF; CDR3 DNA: TGTGCCAGCAGCCTTAACACCGGGGAGCTGTTTTTT
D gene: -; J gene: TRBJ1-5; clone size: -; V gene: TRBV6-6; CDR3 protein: CASSYSLGEDQPQHF; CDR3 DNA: TGTGCCAGCAGTTACTCGTTAGGGGAGGATCAGCCCCAGCATTTT
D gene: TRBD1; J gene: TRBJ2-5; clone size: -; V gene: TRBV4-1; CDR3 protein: CASSQIGQGDRETQYF; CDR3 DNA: TGCGCCAGCAGCCAGATCGGACAGGGTGACCGAGAGACCCAGTACTTC
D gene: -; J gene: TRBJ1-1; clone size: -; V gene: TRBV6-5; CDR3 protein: CASISTGTEAFF; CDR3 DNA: TGTGCCAGCATCTCGACGGGGACTGAAGCTTTCTTT